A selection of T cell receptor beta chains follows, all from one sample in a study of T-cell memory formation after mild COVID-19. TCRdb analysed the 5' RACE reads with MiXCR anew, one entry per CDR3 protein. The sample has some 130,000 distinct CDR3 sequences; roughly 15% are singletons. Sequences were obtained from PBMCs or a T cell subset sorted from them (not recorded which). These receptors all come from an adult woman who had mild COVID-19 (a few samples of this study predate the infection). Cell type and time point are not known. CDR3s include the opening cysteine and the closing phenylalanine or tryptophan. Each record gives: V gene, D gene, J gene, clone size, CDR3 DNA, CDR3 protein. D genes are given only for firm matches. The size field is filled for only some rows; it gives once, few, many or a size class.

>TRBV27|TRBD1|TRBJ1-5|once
TGTGCCAGCAGTACAGGGGGCGAGGGGGGTCAGCCCCAGCATTTT
CASSTGGEGGQPQHF
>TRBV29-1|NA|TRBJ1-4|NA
TGCAGCGTTGGCGGACAGAATGAAAAACTGTTTTTT
CSVGGQNEKLFF
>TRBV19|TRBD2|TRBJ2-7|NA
TGTGCCAGTAGTATAGGGTCGGGAGGAACCTACGAGCAGTACTTC
CASSIGSGGTYEQYF
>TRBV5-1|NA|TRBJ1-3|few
TGCGCCAGCAGCTTCGAGTCCGGAAACACCATATATTTT
CASSFESGNTIYF
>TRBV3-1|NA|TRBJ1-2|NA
TGTGCCAGCAGCGTGCGGGACTATGGCTACACCTTC
CASSVRDYGYTF
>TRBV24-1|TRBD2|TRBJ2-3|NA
TGTGCCACCAGTGACCCTCAGGGGACAGTCCTCGGACTAGCGGGAGTTCCAGATACGCAGTATTTT
CATSDPQGTVLGLAGVPDTQYF
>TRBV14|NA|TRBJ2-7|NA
TGTGCCAGCAGCCGCGGGATCGAGCAGTACTTC
CASSRGIEQYF
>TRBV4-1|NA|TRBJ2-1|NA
TGCGCCAGCAGCCAGCACCCTAGGGGGGGGGGGCTCAATGAGCAGTTCTTC
CASSQHPRGGGLNEQFF
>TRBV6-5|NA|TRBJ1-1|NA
TGTGCCAGCAGCCCCAGGGCGGGCACTGAAGCTTTCTTT
CASSPRAGTEAFF
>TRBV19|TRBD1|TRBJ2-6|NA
TGTGCCAGTAGTAGTACAGGGGGCTACTCTGGGGCCAACGTCCTGACTTTC
CASSSTGGYSGANVLTF
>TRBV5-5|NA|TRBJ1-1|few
TGTGCCAGCAGCTCCACCCGGAACATGAACACTGAAGCTTTCTTT
CASSSTRNMNTEAFF
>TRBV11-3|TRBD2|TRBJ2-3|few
TGTGCCAGCAGCCCGCGCATAGCGGGAGGGGTTACAGATACGCAGTATTTT
CASSPRIAGGVTDTQYF
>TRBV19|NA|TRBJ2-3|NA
TGTGCCAGTAGTATAGGCGCGGGCACAGATACGCAGTATTTT
CASSIGAGTDTQYF
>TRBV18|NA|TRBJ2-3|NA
TGTGCCAGCTCACCAGACGCCCTCAGGGATACGCAGTATTTT
CASSPDALRDTQYF
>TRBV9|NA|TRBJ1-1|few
TGTGCCAGCAGCGTAGGACGGTTTAACACTGAAGCTTTCTTT
CASSVGRFNTEAFF
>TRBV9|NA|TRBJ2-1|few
TGTGCCAGCAGCCTTCAAGGGTTAGGGCCGCTATCTAATGAGCAGTTCTTC
CASSLQGLGPLSNEQFF
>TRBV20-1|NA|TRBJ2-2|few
TGCAGTGCTAGAGATCGGGGCGGGGAGCTGTTTTTT
CSARDRGGELFF
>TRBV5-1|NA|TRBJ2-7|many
TGCGCCAGCAGCTTGGCCCAGGGGACCTACGAGCAGTACTTC
CASSLAQGTYEQYF
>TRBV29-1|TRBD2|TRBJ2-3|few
TGCAGCGTGGGGGGGGTTAGCACAGATACGCAGTATTTT
CSVGGVSTDTQYF
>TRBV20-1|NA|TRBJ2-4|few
TGCAGTGCTAAAGAGGGGGCCAAAAACATTCAGTACTTC
CSAKEGAKNIQYF
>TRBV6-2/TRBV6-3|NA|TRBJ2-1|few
TGTGCCAGCAGTACGGCCCAAGGGGGGTGGGACTACAATGAGCAGTTCTTC
CASSTAQGGWDYNEQFF
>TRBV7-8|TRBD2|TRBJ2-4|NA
TGTGCCAGCAGCCCGGGACTAGCGGCAGCCAAAAACATTCAGTACTTC
CASSPGLAAAKNIQYF
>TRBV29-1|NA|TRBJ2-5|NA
TGCAGCGGACGGGTGGCAGAGACCCAGTACTTC
CSGRVAETQYF
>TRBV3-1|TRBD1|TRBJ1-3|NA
TGTGCCAGCAGCCCATGGACAGGGGACTCTGGAAACACCATATATTTT
CASSPWTGDSGNTIYF
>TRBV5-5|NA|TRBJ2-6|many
TGTGCCAGCAGCTTAGGGGTTTCTGGGGCCAACGTCCTGACTTTC
CASSLGVSGANVLTF
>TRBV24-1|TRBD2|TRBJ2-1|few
TGTGCCACCAGTGATTCCGGGACTAGCGGATACAATGAGCAGTTCTTC
CATSDSGTSGYNEQFF
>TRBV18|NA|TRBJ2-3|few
TGTGCCAGCTCACCACCTACAGCTAGCACAGATACGCAGTATTTT
CASSPPTASTDTQYF
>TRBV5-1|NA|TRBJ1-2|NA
TGCGCCAGCAGCATGTGGGACGACGCTAACTATGGCTACACCTTC
CASSMWDDANYGYTF
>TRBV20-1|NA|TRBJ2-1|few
TGCAGTGCTAGAGTAGGAAGGTCGCAACGACCCTACAATGAGCAGTTCTTC
CSARVGRSQRPYNEQFF
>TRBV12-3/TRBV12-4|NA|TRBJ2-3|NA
TGTGCCAGCAGTTTCCCCAGGGTCTCTAGCACAGATACGCAGTATTTT
CASSFPRVSSTDTQYF
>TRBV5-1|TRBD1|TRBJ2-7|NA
TGCGCCAGCAGCTTGGCCGTTGGGACAGGGGACGAGCAGTACTTC
CASSLAVGTGDEQYF
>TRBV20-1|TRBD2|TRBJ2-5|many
TGCAGTGCTTCCCCCACTAGCGGGCTAAAGACCCAGTACTTC
CSASPTSGLKTQYF
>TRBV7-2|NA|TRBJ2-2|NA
TGTGCCAGCAGCTTAGTCGCGGGGCTGAACACCGGGGAGCTGTTTTTT
CASSLVAGLNTGELFF
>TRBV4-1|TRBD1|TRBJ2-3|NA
TGCGCCAGCAGCGCACAGGGGTTGGATACGCAGTATTTT
CASSAQGLDTQYF